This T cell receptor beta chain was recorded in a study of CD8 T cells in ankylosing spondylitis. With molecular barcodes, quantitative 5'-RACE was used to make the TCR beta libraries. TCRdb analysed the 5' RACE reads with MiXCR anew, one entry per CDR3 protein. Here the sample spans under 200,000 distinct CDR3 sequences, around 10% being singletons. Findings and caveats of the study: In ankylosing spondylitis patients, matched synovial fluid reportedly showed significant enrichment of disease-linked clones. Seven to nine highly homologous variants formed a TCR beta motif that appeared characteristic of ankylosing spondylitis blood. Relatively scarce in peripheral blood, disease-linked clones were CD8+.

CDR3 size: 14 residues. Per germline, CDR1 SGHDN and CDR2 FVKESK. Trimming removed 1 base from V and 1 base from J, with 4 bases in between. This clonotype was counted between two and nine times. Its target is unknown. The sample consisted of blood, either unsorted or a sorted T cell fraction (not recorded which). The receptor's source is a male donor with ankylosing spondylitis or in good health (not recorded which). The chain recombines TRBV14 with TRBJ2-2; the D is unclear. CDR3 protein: CASSQVWNTGELFF. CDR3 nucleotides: TGTGCCAGCAGCCAAGTCTGGAACACCGGGGAGCTGTTTTTT.